These 21 T cell receptor beta chains share one sample of origin, sequenced in a study of cytomegalovirus exposure and HLA in healthy donors. Amplification used 60 Vbeta primers and 13 Jbeta primers. Using immunoSEQ multiplex PCR, the repertoire was profiled, and TCRdb retains in-frame clones only, with some absent. Altogether about 67,000 clones are present, roughly 80% being singletons, with the ten largest covering 2.5% to 3%. The sequenced material came from PBMCs. The receptors come from a woman aged 25 to 39 in good health and CMV-seronegative.

The chain combines TRBV7-2 with TRBJ1-5, with D perhaps matching TRBD1 (5 bases). The ends were cut back, 1 base at V and 10 bases at J, with 20 bases in the middle. The germline V gene has CDR1 SGHTA and CDR2 FQGNSA. The length of the CDR3 is 16 residues. The CDR3 nucleotides are TGTGCCAGCAGCTTAGGGGGCCCTACAAGGGCGAGCCCCCAGCATTTT. Its translation: CASSLGGPTRASPQHF.

This rearrangement joins TRBV5-1 to TRBJ2-3, with a tentative D call TRBD2 (5 bases). CDR1 and CDR2 (germline): SGHRS, YFSETQ. The CDR3 is 13 residues long. V gave up 3 bases and J gave up 3 bases, with 8 bases separating them. CDR3: CASSSGDTDTQYF. The DNA for the CDR3 is TGCGCCAGCAGCTCCGGGGATACAGATACGCAGTATTTT.

The rearrangement joins TRBV7-8 to TRBJ1-3; the D is unclear. The V end was cut by 4 bases, the J end by 0 bases, with 7 bases between. This CDR3 is built from 14 residues. Per germline, CDR1 SGHVS and CDR2 FQNEAQ. The CDR3 here is CASSSHGSGNTIYF. CDR3 sequence (DNA): TGTGCCAGCAGCTCGCACGGCTCTGGAAACACCATATATTTT.

The sample holds one count of this clone. The V call is TRBV14, the J call TRBJ1-6; D is possibly TRBD1 (6 bases). Trimming stripped 4 bases from V and 0 bases from J, with 10 bases between. CDR3 length: 16 amino acids. Germline V gene data show CDR1 as SGHDN and CDR2 as FVKESK. CDR3 coding DNA: TGTGCCAGCAGCCTGAGGGGGAGCTCCTATAATTCACCCCTCCACTTT. It yields the protein CASSLRGSSYNSPLHF.

This clone was seen a few times. The chain uses TRBV6-1 and TRBJ1-6, with D unclear. The CDR3 is 14 residues long. Per germline, CDR1 MNHNS and CDR2 SASEGT. V was pared by 2 bases and J by 8 bases, with 10 bases between. The CDR3 region is CASSEKESHSPLHF. In DNA, the CDR3 is TGTGCCAGCAGTGAAAAGGAGTCGCATTCACCCCTCCACTTT.

The chain carries TRBV19 and TRBJ2-7, with TRBD1 identical over 7 bases. CDR3 length: 14 residues. CDR1 is LNHDA and CDR2 is SQIVND in the germline V gene (reference sequence). The junction had 10 bases not matched to a gene; V was cut back by 5 bases and J by 6 bases. Written as DNA, the CDR3 is TGTGCCAGTAGTGGAAGGGACAGAACTGGCGAGCAGTACTTC. Translating gives CASSGRDRTGEQYF.

This clone was recorded a few times. This chain connects TRBV5-4 to TRBJ2-1; the match to TRBD2 covers 11 bases. In germline, CDR1 is SGHNT, CDR2 YYREEE (reference sequence). Germline trimming cut 0 bases from V and 8 bases from J; bases unmatched to any gene: 4. CDR3 length: 15 amino acids. CDR3 in DNA: TGTGCCAGCAGCTTGGATAGCGGGGGGGTATATGAGCAGTTCTTC. Encoded protein: CASSLDSGGVYEQFF.

The J gene is TRBJ2-1, the V gene TRBV30; 8 nucleotides match TRBD2. There are 13 residues in the CDR3. Trimming at V came to 5 bases and at J to 3 bases, leaving 3 bases not matched to a gene. Germline lookup yields CDR1 GTSNPN and CDR2 SVGIG (reference sequence). The CDR3 bases are TGTGCCTGGTCAGCGGGGGACTACAATGAGCAGTTCTTC. Protein sequence: CAWSAGDYNEQFF.

This clone was seen once. The V and J genes are TRBV12-2 and TRBJ1-1; the table names TRBD1, a call not compared with the DNA. TRBV12-2 is deemed a pseudogene. The CDR3 loop spans 14 amino acids. The CDR3 sequence is CASRLGQMNTEAFF. The CDR3 DNA sequence: TGTGCAAGTCGCTTGGGACAGATGAACACTGAAGCTTTCTTT.

With respect to this clone: Compared with germline, one end of the junction differs, possibly owing to a read error. Other DNA variants within this sample encode the same CDR3. This sequence joins TRBV5-4 and TRBJ1-2; D uncertain. The CDR3 is made up of 14 amino acids. CDR1 SGHNT and CDR2 YYREEE come from the germline V gene (reference sequence). The CDR3 region is CASSLGSANYGYTF. For the CDR3, the DNA is TGCGCCAGCAGCTTGGGGTCAGCTAACTATGGCTACACCTTC.

This clone was seen more than once but under ten times. The rearrangement joins TRBV19 to TRBJ2-3; TRBD1 might be the D (5 bases). V lost 4 bases and J lost 6, with 14 bases in between. CDR1 is LNHDA and CDR2 is SQIVND in the germline V gene (reference sequence). The CDR3 covers 14 residues. The CDR3 spells CASSSPGAQDTQYF. CDR3 DNA sequence: TGTGCCAGTAGTAGTCCTGGGGCTCAGGATACGCAGTATTTT.

This rearrangement joins TRBV19 to TRBJ2-1; D gene ambiguous. The germline V and J ends were trimmed by 3 bases and 2 bases, with 11 bases remaining between them. CDR3 size: 15 residues. The germline gives CDR1 LNHDA, CDR2 SQIVND (reference sequence). The CDR3 coding sequence is TGTGCCAGTAGTATTGGTGAGGTACCCTACAATGAGCAGTTCTTC. It encodes CASSIGEVPYNEQFF. Drawing the rest from reference TRBV19 and TRBJ2-1, the complete variable domain is DGGITQSPKYLFRKEGQNVTLSCEQNLNHDAMYWYRQDPGQGLRLIYYSQIVNDFQKGDIAEGYSVSREKKESFPLTVTSAQKNPTAFYLCASSIGEVPYNEQFFGPGTRLTVL.

CDR3 loop: CASSPGVGTGYLSGNTIYF. The CDR3 DNA follows: TGTGCCAGCTCACCAGGGGTCGGGACAGGTTACCTCTCTGGAAACACCATATATTTT. This chain joins TRBV18 and TRBJ1-3; 8 bases are a match to TRBD1. The CDR3 contains 19 residues. V lost 2 bases, J lost 0 bases, and 12 bases stayed unmatched. Germline assignment: CDR1 KGHSH and CDR2 LQKENI.

V gene TRBV7-2 combines with J gene TRBJ2-2; 7 nucleotides match TRBD1. CDR3 length: 16 amino acids. V lost 5 bases and J lost 5; bases outside the gene matches: 11. CDR1 and CDR2 from the germline V gene are SGHTA and FQGNSA. The CDR3 here is CASSPPTGKSTGELFF. DNA for the CDR3: TGTGCCAGCAGCCCACCGACAGGGAAATCTACCGGGGAGCTGTTTTTT.

This clone was found a few times. The V gene is TRBV6-6, the J gene TRBJ2-7, with D uncertain. Germline V gives CDR1 MNHNY, CDR2 SVGAGI (reference sequence). The CDR3 is 13 residues long. Trimming pared 6 bases from V and 6 bases from J, leaving 15 bases between. The CDR3 loop reads CASRISSGGEQYF. The DNA of the CDR3 is TGTGCCAGCAGGATATCTTCAGGTGGCGAGCAGTACTTC.

This clone was seen a handful of times. The rearrangement uses TRBV27 and TRBJ2-1; TRBD2 aligns across 14 bases. The CDR3 contains 16 residues. Germline CDR1 reads MNHEY; CDR2 reads SMNVEV (reference sequence). J gave up 5 bases and V 4 bases, and 4 bases lay outside the gene matches. The CDR3 nucleotides are TGTGCCAGCAGTTACGGGACTAGCGGGGGAGACAATGAGCAGTTCTTC. Protein: CASSYGTSGGDNEQFF.

The chain has TRBV5-7 and TRBJ2-5; tentatively, D is TRBD1 (5 bases). With the DNA end fitting TRBJ2-7 better, the J assignment may be wrong. TRBV5-7 belongs to the ORF category, with a function that is uncertain. This CDR3 is 15 amino acids long. Written as DNA, the CDR3 is TGTGCCAGCAGCTTAAGACACAGGCGGACCTACGAGCAGTACTTC. This codes for CASSLRHRRTYEQYF.

This clone was picked up a small number of times. This chain connects TRBV19 to TRBJ1-1; 8 bases line up with TRBD1. Germline lookup yields CDR1 LNHDA and CDR2 SQIVND (reference sequence). The V gene end was trimmed by 0 bases and the J gene end by 8 bases; junction bases not matched to a gene: 5. CDR3 length equals 14 residues. CDR3 region: CASSIDGQGSEAFF. The CDR3 nucleotides read TGTGCCAGTAGTATAGATGGACAGGGTTCAGAAGCTTTCTTT.

The chain has TRBV10-3 and TRBJ1-2; 7 positions agree with TRBD1. After removal of 9 bases from V and 6 bases from J, the junction contained 10 bases not matched to a gene. CDR1 and CDR2 from the germline V gene are ENHRY and SYGVKD. CDR3 size: 13 residues. CDR3 protein: CAIWIGTANGYTF. Here the CDR3 DNA reads TGTGCCATTTGGATCGGGACAGCGAATGGCTACACCTTC.

The rearrangement links TRBV5-1 to TRBJ2-7, with TRBD1 matching 8 bases. V trimming: 4 bases; J trimming: 5 bases; junction bases outside the gene matches: 11. Germline V CDR1 and CDR2: SGHRS, YFSETQ. CDR3 size: 15 residues. In nucleotides, the CDR3 is TGCGCCAGCAGCCCGACCTCGGACAGGGTGAACGAGCAGTACTTC. Its translation: CASSPTSDRVNEQYF.

This clone was counted a few times. This chain connects TRBV4-3 to TRBJ1-5; a weak D match, TRBD1 (6 bases). Germline lookup yields CDR1 LGHNA and CDR2 YSLEER. The CDR3 covers 20 residues. The ends were cut back, 0 bases at V and 0 bases at J, with 21 bases in the middle. The CDR3 is CASSQDVDSQRLDSNQPQHF. CDR3 sequence (DNA): TGCGCCAGCAGCCAAGATGTGGACAGCCAGCGGCTCGATAGCAATCAGCCCCAGCATTTT.